One T cell receptor beta chain is described in this entry. Per the original methods: Nucleated cell counts were estimated from reference gene primer amplification. Produced via immunoSEQ multiplex PCR; TCRdb's table is partial and in-frame only. Clone size and V and J calls were adopted from that table, with D and trimming inferred from the DNA. The table has 160,000 or so clones, about four fifths seen once. This entry is derived from a study of blood T cell repertoires in COVID-19. On the study more broadly: Collection of acute and convalescent COVID-19 samples took place in the United States, Italy and Spain. Sources were T cells, B-cell-depleted T cells, or PBMCs; the material itself was cDNA or gDNA.

The length of the CDR3 is 15 residues. Per the germline V gene, CDR1 is MNHEY and CDR2 is SMNVEV (reference sequence). With V trimmed by 5 bases and J by 3 bases, 4 bases remained unmatched. The rearrangement joins TRBV27 to TRBJ2-6; 7 nucleotides align to TRBD1. The receptor was isolated from a man in his 70s who had recovered from COVID-19. Sequenced: peripheral blood. The CDR3 loop reads CASSPTGIGANVLTF. The CDR3 nucleotides read TGTGCCAGCAGTCCGACAGGGATTGGGGCCAACGTCCTGACTTTC.